The rows below give T cell receptor beta chains drawn from one sample of a study of blood T cell repertoires in COVID-19. Clones were read by immunoSEQ multiplex PCR, and TCRdb kept only the in-frame ones, dropping some. The sample has approximately 270,000 clones, 70% to 90% seen once. The sequencing sample was made of peripheral blood. All receptors derive from a man older than 75 with acute or convalescent COVID-19. Each CDR3 is given with its conserved first and last residue. Each record gives: V gene, CDR3 protein.

TRBV5-1 CASSPTGQAVDTQYF
TRBV7-2 CASSSQQGDSYEQYF
TRBV6-6 CASSLRGLGEKLFF
TRBV5-1 CASSSDIALGETQYF
TRBV7-6 CASSVIAGANTGELFF
TRBV7-9 CASSLAASNRDYGYTF
TRBV6-5 CASSNPGIPKAFF
TRBV11-2 CASSLFAGGGETQYF
TRBV7-9 CASSRQGLNYGYTF
TRBV28 CASSRQDYSYEQYF
TRBV18 CASSHDRGQEETQYF
TRBV27 CASNPFSAGVGYEQFF
TRBV9 CASSVGGLAGTGELFF
TRBV10-3 CAISETGIEQYF
TRBV3-1/TRBV3-2 CASSQQRGRETQYF
TRBV5-4 CASSWEVAGGETQYF
TRBV12-5 CASGLVTTGSGLNQPQHF
TRBV6-5 CASSYSGGGYNEQFF
TRBV5-4 CASSSPRVLAGELFF
TRBV15 CATSRDRNEQFF